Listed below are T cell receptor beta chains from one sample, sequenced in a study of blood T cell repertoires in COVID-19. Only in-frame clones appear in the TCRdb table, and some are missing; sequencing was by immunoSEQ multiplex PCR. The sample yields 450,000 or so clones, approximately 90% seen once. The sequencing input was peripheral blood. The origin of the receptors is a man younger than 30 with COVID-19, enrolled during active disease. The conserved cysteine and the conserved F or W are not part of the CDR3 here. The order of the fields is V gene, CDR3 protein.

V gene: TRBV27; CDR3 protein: ASSFGLTSYEQY
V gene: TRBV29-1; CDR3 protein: SVDLRASGKYEQY
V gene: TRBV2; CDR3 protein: ASSGPQGSYGYT
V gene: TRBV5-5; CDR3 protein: ASSLVWGRTGELF
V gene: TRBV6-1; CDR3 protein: ASSEQAHEQY
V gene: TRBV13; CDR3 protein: ASRYGLAGLGEQY
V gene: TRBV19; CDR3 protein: ASSSNRARLRY
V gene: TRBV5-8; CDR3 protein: ASSLGDRERQPQH
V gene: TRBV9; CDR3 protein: ASSVNSGNEQF
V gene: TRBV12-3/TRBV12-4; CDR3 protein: ASSFGVTDTQY
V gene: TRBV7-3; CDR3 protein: ASSFVGALYNEQF
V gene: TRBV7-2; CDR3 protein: ASREEGRGLAGYRETQY
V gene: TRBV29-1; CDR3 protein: SVEDRDEQF
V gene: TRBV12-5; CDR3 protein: ASGPGQGGNTIY
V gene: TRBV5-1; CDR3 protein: ASSPGGLDTQY
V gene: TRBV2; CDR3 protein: ASRAGTGDQPQH
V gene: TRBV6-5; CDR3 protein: ASSPDRAYEQY
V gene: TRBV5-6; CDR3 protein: ASSFGQGAGYGYT
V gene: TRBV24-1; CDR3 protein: ATSDFPGGETQY
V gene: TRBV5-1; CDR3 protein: ASSMDRGLNTEAF